The 30 T cell receptor beta chains given below trace back to one sample, sequenced in a study of blood T cells in healthy people across ages. Together with a sample-barcoded 5' primer, a J-beta primer mix was included in a second PCR lasting about 7 to 12 cycles. TCRdb itself ran the 5' RACE reads through MiXCR, one entry per CDR3 protein. Of roughly 500,000 distinct CDR3 sequences in the sample, about 25% were seen once. Sequencing input: blood. These receptors were obtained from an older woman in good health.

The sample holds a few counts of this clonotype. This chain links TRBV6-5 with TRBJ2-6; D unresolved. Germline V gene lookup returns CDR1 MNHEY and CDR2 SVGAGI. The CDR3 is 15 amino acids. The V gene lost 7 bases and the J gene lost 5 bases, with 15 bases spanning the gap. For the CDR3, the DNA is TGTGCCAGCATTGCGACGGTCCTCTGGGCCAACGTCCTGACTTTC. It is translated as CASIATVLWANVLTF.

This chain joins TRBV6-6 and TRBJ1-2; D is perhaps TRBD1 (6 bases). CDR1 MNHNY and CDR2 SVGAGI come from the germline V gene (reference sequence). V lost 5 bases to trimming and J lost 8 bases, with 12 bases between them. The CDR3 runs to 12 residues. CDR3 DNA sequence: TGTGCCAGCAGTAACGCAGGGGTCGGCTACACCTTC. Its translation is CASSNAGVGYTF.

This clonotype was seen more than once but under ten times. This chain joins TRBV7-2 and TRBJ2-5, with D perhaps matching TRBD2 (6 bases). Germline values: CDR1 SGHTA, CDR2 FQGNSA. Trimming shortened V by 6 bases and J by 5 bases, and 19 bases separated the two germline ends. This CDR3 is 15 amino acids long. The CDR3 protein is CASREDHGGWETQYF. CDR3 bases: TGTGCCAGCAGAGAAGACCATGGGGGGTGGGAGACCCAGTACTTC.

The chain joins TRBV7-2 to TRBJ2-3; 8 positions agree with TRBD2. Trimming took 6 bases from V and 4 from J; bases not matched to a gene: 9. CDR1 is SGHTA, CDR2 FQGNSA, per germline. The CDR3 extends over 15 amino acids. The DNA of the CDR3 is TGTGCCAGCAGATACCGGACTAGCTGGGCAGATACGCAGTATTTT. It encodes CASRYRTSWADTQYF.

This chain connects TRBV20-1 to TRBJ2-1; D perhaps matches TRBD2 (6 bases). CDR1 is DFQATT, CDR2 SNEGSKA, per germline (reference sequence). The CDR3 is made up of 13 amino acids. The ends were cut back, 3 bases at V and 9 bases at J, with 15 bases in the middle. The CDR3 reads CSASFQGGGEQFF. The CDR3 nucleotides are TGCAGTGCTAGCTTTCAGGGAGGTGGTGAGCAGTTCTTC.

This chain uses TRBV11-3 with TRBJ1-2; D gene unclear. V lost 2 bases and J lost 3, with 16 bases in between. The CDR3 extends over 16 amino acids. Germline-derived CDR1 and CDR2 are SGHNT and YENEEA. CDR3 region: CASSLTRSRGDYGYTF. For the CDR3, the DNA is TGTGCCAGCAGCTTAACTCGATCTCGGGGAGACTATGGCTACACCTTC.

The V call is TRBV10-3, the J call TRBJ2-3; 9 nucleotides line up with TRBD2. The CDR3 has 15 amino acids. Germline V lookup: CDR1 ENHRY, CDR2 SYGVKD. The V segment lost 11 bases and the J segment 2 bases; nucleotides outside the gene matches: 11. CDR3 sequence: CAARGTSRTTDTQYF. Written as DNA, the CDR3 is TGTGCCGCCCGAGGGACTAGCAGGACCACAGATACGCAGTATTTT.

This clonotype showed up just a few times. This chain uses TRBV19 with TRBJ1-2; no clear D. CDR3 length: 14 amino acids. Germline loops: CDR1 LNHDA, CDR2 SQIVND (reference sequence). V was shortened by 1 base and J by 2 bases, with 8 bases between the two germline ends. The CDR3 loop reads CASSIVTPNYGYTF. The CDR3 coding sequence is TGTGCCAGTAGTATAGTGACACCCAACTATGGCTACACCTTC.

J is TRBJ1-5 and V is TRBV5-6; TRBD1 might be the D (5 bases). From germline, CDR1 is SGHDT and CDR2 YYEEEE. The CDR3 is 17 residues long. The germline V and J ends were trimmed by 2 bases and 0 bases, with 15 bases remaining between them. The CDR3 DNA reads TGTGCCAGCAGCTTAAGACAGTATTCCAATAGCAATCAGCCCCAGCATTTT. The encoded protein is CASSLRQYSNSNQPQHF.

The chain employs TRBV24-1 and TRBJ2-1; D is perhaps TRBD2 (6 bases). The germline CDR1 and CDR2 sequences are KGHDR and SFDVKD. The CDR3 loop spans 16 amino acids. V was pared by 3 bases and J by 5 bases, with 16 bases between. CDR3 sequence (DNA): TGTGCCACCAGTGATCGCGGGGTACCTCCTAACAATGAGCAGTTCTTC. This codes for CATSDRGVPPNNEQFF.

The table lists this clonotype with a few counts. The chain employs TRBV2 and TRBJ2-4; TRBD2 is a possible D gene (6 bases). The V and J ends lost 5 bases and 6 bases respectively, with 11 bases between them. The CDR3 is 13 amino acids. Germline assignment: CDR1 SNHLY and CDR2 FYNNEI. Here the CDR3 DNA reads TGTGCCAGCAGTATTGGACTAACAAACATTCAGTACTTC. This sequence encodes CASSIGLTNIQYF.

The rearrangement joins TRBV9 to TRBJ1-2; TRBD1 matches at 11 bases. Trimming cost V 0 bases and J 5 bases; bases outside gene matches: 3. Looked up from germline, CDR1 is SGDLS and CDR2 is YYNGEE. The CDR3 has 15 amino acids. CDR3: CASSVGTGGEYGYTF. DNA of the CDR3: TGTGCCAGCAGCGTAGGGACAGGGGGCGAGTATGGCTACACCTTC.

This clonotype was seen a handful of times. The CDR3 ends on some other residue instead of the conserved phenylalanine or tryptophan, so this is likely a read error. The rearrangement links TRBV6-2 or TRBV6-3 to TRBJ2-5, with a weak D call TRBD1 (6 bases). The CDR3 is made up of 14 amino acids. V gave up 7 bases and J gave up 0 bases, with 12 bases separating them. Germline CDR1 reads MNHEY; CDR2 reads SVGEGT. In nucleotides, the CDR3 is TGTGCCAGCATTGGGGGCGCCTACCAAGAGACCCAGTACCTC. Protein: CASIGGAYQETQYL.

The chain recombines TRBV7-2 with TRBJ1-2, with D possibly TRBD1 on 5 matching bases. This CDR3 contains 15 residues. Trimming removed 0 bases at V and 3 bases at J, with 11 bases between. Germline V CDR1 and CDR2: SGHTA, FQGNSA. CDR3: CASSLALAGYYGYTF. The CDR3, as DNA: TGTGCCAGCAGCTTAGCGTTGGCAGGGTACTATGGCTACACCTTC.

This chain links TRBV6-5 with TRBJ1-1, with a possible D match to TRBD1 (5 bases). Trimming cost V 2 bases and J 8 bases, with 15 bases left between them. CDR1 MNHEY and CDR2 SVGAGI come from the germline V gene. This CDR3 is built from 14 residues. CDR3 amino acids: CASSYRTFGTEAFF. The CDR3 region has the DNA TGTGCCAGCAGTTACCGGACATTTGGGACGGAAGCTTTCTTT.

The V and J genes are TRBV11-2 and TRBJ2-3; tentatively, D is TRBD2 (6 bases). The CDR3 is 13 amino acids. Per the germline V gene, CDR1 is SGHAT and CDR2 is FQNNGV. The V gene lost 3 bases and the J gene lost 5 bases, with 9 bases spanning the gap. For the CDR3, the DNA is TGTGCCAGCAGCTTGGGGACTGTAGATACGCAGTATTTT. Its protein product is CASSLGTVDTQYF.

This clonotype showed up just a few times. The J gene is TRBJ1-2, the V gene TRBV4-3, with D maybe TRBD1 (5 bases). The CDR3 is 14 amino acids. Germline V lookup: CDR1 LGHNA, CDR2 YSLEER. The V end lost 0 bases, the J end lost 4 bases, and 9 bases lay between the germline ends. In DNA, the CDR3 is TGCGCCAGCAGCCAAGACGAGGGGACCTATGGCTACACCTTC. Its translation is CASSQDEGTYGYTF.

The rearrangement uses TRBV3-1 and TRBJ2-3; the match to TRBD1 covers 9 bases. V trimming: 2 bases; J trimming: 0 bases; junction bases outside the gene matches: 6. In germline, CDR1 is LGHDT, CDR2 YNNKEL (reference sequence). This CDR3 is built from 17 residues. The CDR3 nucleotides are TGTGCCAGCAGCCAAATAATAGGGACAGGGAGCACAGATACGCAGTATTTT. Its translation is CASSQIIGTGSTDTQYF.

Worth noting for this clonotype: An end of the junction differs from the germline gene, which may be a read error. The chain links TRBV12-3 or TRBV12-4 to TRBJ1-1, with a weak D call TRBD1 (6 bases). The CDR3 loop spans 13 amino acids. The CDR3 DNA reads as TGTGCCAGCAGATCCTACAGGGACACCGAAGCTTTCTTT. Translation: CASRSYRDTEAFF.

This chain connects TRBV29-1 to TRBJ2-1; D not certain. The germline V gene encodes CDR1 SQVTM and CDR2 ANQGSEA. The CDR3 runs 13 residues. The germline V and J ends were trimmed by 4 bases and 4 bases, with 11 bases remaining between them. The CDR3 sequence: CSVGTEVYNEQFF. The CDR3 DNA follows: TGCAGCGTTGGTACAGAAGTATACAATGAGCAGTTCTTC.

This clonotype came up a few times. The chain is built from TRBV6-5 and TRBJ1-2; TRBD1 might be the D (5 bases). In germline, CDR1 is MNHEY, CDR2 SVGAGI. There are 12 residues in the CDR3. The V gene lost 6 bases and the J gene lost 2 bases, with 7 bases spanning the gap. The CDR3 here is CASRRQNYGYTF. CDR3 sequence (DNA): TGTGCCAGCAGACGACAGAACTATGGCTACACCTTC.

The chain couples TRBV5-1 to TRBJ2-5; perhaps D is TRBD1 or TRBD2 (5 bases each). Per germline, CDR1 SGHRS and CDR2 YFSETQ. This CDR3 contains 15 residues. V was shortened by 1 base and J by 3 bases, with 13 bases between the two germline ends. The CDR3 DNA reads as TGCGCCAGCAGCTTGTCCAACCGGGACGAAGAGACCCAGTACTTC. Protein product: CASSLSNRDEETQYF.

In this sample, this clonotype turned up a few times. The chain is built from TRBV7-2 and TRBJ2-5; D unresolved. CDR1 is SGHTA and CDR2 is FQGNSA in the germline V gene. The V end lost 2 bases, the J end lost 11 bases, and 12 bases lay between the germline ends. This CDR3 region has 12 residues. The CDR3 protein is CASSLIHELQYF. CDR3 DNA sequence: TGTGCCAGCAGCTTAATTCATGAACTGCAGTACTTC.

The chain has TRBV6-1 and TRBJ1-3; D remains ambiguous. V shed 6 bases and J shed 0 bases, with 9 bases lying between them. Germline loops: CDR1 MNHNS, CDR2 SASEGT. The CDR3 extends over 14 amino acids. In DNA, the CDR3 is TGTGCCAGCAGAAACGAAGGCTCTGGAAACACCATATATTTT. Translated, it gives CASRNEGSGNTIYF.

Remarks on this clonotype: An end of the junction does not agree with germline; a read error may underlie this. The rearrangement uses TRBV2 and TRBJ1-1, with D unclear. The germline V gene encodes CDR1 SNHLY and CDR2 FYNNEI. This CDR3 spans 12 amino acids. The CDR3 region has the DNA TGTGCCAGCAGTATCTCTAACACTGAAGCCTTCTTT. Protein product: CASSISNTEAFF.

V and J are TRBV20-1 and TRBJ1-3; 9 nucleotides match TRBD1. This CDR3 is built from 14 residues. V lost 6 bases, J lost 11 bases, and 14 bases stayed unmatched. Germline V gives CDR1 DFQATT, CDR2 SNEGSKA (reference sequence). CDR3 sequence (DNA): TGCAGTGCGACAGGGGGAGGATCGGGTAGGCCCATATATTTT. As protein: CSATGGGSGRPIYF.

In this sample, this clonotype turned up a few times. The V gene is TRBV24-1, the J gene TRBJ2-1; tentative D call: TRBD2 (5 bases). The CDR3 runs 12 residues. Trimming took 6 bases from V and 10 from J, leaving 12 bases between them. Per germline, CDR1 KGHDR and CDR2 SFDVKD. CDR3 protein: CATSRYEGEQFF. CDR3 in DNA: TGTGCCACCAGTCGTTACGAGGGAGAGCAGTTCTTC.

The chain joins TRBV7-9 to TRBJ2-1; possibly TRBD1 for D (5 bases). The CDR3 extends over 13 amino acids. Germline lookup yields CDR1 SEHNR and CDR2 FQNEAQ (reference sequence). The CDR3 region has the DNA TGTGCAACGTCAGGGATTTCCTACAATGAGCAGTTCTTC. The encoded protein is CATSGISYNEQFF.

This clonotype showed up just a few times. The CDR3 is CSIEQESSYEQYF. Written as DNA, the CDR3 is TGCAGTATTGAACAGGAAAGCTCCTACGAGCAGTACTTC. The chain has TRBV20-1 and TRBJ2-7, with D possibly being TRBD1 (5 bases). The CDR3 consists of 13 residues. Germline-derived CDR1 and CDR2 are DFQATT and SNEGSKA (reference sequence). V lost 8 bases, J lost 0 bases, and 14 bases lay in between.

In this sample, this clonotype turned up many times. The rearrangement uses TRBV6-2 or TRBV6-3 and TRBJ2-7; D possibly corresponds to TRBD1 (5 bases). The V end lost 7 bases, the J end lost 4 bases, and 17 bases lay between the germline ends. This CDR3 contains 14 residues. Germline V gene sequence: CDR1 MNHEY, CDR2 SVGEGT. CDR3 bases: TGTGCCAGCAACCTCCAGGGCCCCTCTTACGAGCAGTACTTC. Translated: CASNLQGPSYEQYF.